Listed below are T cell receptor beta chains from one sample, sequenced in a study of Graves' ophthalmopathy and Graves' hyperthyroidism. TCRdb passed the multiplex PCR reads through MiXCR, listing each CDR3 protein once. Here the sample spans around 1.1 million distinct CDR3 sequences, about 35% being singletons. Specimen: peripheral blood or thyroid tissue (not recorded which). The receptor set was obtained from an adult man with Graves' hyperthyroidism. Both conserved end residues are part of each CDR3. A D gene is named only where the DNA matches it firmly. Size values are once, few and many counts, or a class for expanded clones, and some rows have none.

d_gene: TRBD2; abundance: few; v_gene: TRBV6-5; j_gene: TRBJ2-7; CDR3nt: TGTGCCAGCAGTTACTCAGCTAGCGGGACCAGTTCCTACGAGCAGTACTTC; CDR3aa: CASSYSASGTSSYEQYF
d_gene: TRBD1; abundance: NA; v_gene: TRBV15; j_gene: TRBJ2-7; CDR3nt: TGTGCCACCAGCACCGGGACAGGGGGAATCTACGAGCAGTACTTC; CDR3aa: CATSTGTGGIYEQYF
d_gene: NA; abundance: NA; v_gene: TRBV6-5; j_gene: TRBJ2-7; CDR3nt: TGTGCCAGAAGTTACGATCGCTACGAGCAGTACTTC; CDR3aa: CARSYDRYEQYF
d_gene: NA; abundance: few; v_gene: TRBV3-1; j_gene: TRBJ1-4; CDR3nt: TGTGCCAGCAGCCAAGCATCGTATGAAAAACTGTTTTTT; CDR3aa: CASSQASYEKLFF
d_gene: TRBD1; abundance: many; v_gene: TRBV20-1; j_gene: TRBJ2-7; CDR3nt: TGCAGTTGGCTCTGGGACAGAACCTACGAGCAGTACTTC; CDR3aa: CSWLWDRTYEQYF
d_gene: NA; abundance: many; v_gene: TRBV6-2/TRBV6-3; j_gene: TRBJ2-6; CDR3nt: TGTGCCAGCACCAATGGGGCCAACGTCCTGACTTTC; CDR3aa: CASTNGANVLTF
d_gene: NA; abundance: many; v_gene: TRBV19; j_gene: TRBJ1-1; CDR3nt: TGTGCCAGTTCGACTGGAGTTAGAACTGAAGCTTTCTTT; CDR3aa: CASSTGVRTEAFF
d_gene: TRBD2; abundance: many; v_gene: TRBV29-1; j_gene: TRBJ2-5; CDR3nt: TGCAGCATTGTTGCGGGAGCTCAAGAGACCCAGTACTTC; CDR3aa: CSIVAGAQETQYF
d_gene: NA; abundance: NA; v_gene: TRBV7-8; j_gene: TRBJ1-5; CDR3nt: TGTGCCAGCAGCCCAGAGGCAGGAGGAGGCAATCAGCCCCAGCATTTT; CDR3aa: CASSPEAGGGNQPQHF
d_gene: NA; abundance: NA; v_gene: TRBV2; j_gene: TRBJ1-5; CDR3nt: TGTGCCGGCAGTTACCCAGGGGGCAATCAGCCCCAGCATTTT; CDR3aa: CAGSYPGGNQPQHF
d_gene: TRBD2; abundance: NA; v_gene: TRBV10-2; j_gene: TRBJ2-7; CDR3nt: TGCGCCAGCAGTGCTGAAGACGGGACTAGCGGGACCTTCGAGCAGTACTTC; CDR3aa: CASSAEDGTSGTFEQYF
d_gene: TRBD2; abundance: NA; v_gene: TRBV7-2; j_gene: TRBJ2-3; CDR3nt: TGTGCCAGCAGCCCCAACATAGCGGGAGAGGGAGATACGCAGTATTTT; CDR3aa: CASSPNIAGEGDTQYF
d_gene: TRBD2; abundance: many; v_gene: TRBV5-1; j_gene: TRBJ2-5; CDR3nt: TGCGCCAGCAGCTTGGACGGGACTAGCGTGGAGACCCAGTACTTC; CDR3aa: CASSLDGTSVETQYF
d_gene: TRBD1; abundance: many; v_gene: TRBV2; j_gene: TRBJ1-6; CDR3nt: TGTGCCAGCAGAGCAAGAACAGGGGCTGGGTCACCCCTCCACTTT; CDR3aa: CASRARTGAGSPLHF
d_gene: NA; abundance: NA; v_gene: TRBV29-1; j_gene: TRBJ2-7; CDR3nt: TGCAGCGTAGGACATCTAAATTCCTACGAGCAGTACTTC; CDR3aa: CSVGHLNSYEQYF
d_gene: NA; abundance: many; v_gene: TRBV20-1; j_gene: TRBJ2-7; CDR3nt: TGCAGTGCTGGGACATGGGGGCACGAGCAGTACTTC; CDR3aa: CSAGTWGHEQYF
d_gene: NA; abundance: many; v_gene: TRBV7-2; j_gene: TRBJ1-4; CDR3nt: TGTGCCAGCAGCCCACCACACGGTAATGAAAAACTGTTTTTT; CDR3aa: CASSPPHGNEKLFF
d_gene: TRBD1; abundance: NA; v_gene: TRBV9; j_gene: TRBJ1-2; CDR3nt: TGTGCCAGCAGCGTGGGGACAGGGGTCTATGGCTACACCTTC; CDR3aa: CASSVGTGVYGYTF
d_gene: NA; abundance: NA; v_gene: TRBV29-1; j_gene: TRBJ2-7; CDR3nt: TGCAGCGGGGACGAAGCCTACGAGCAGTACTTC; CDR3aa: CSGDEAYEQYF
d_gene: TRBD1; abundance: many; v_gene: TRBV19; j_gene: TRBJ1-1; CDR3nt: TGTGCCAGTAGAACCTACGGACAGGGGTACACTGAAGCTTTCTTT; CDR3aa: CASRTYGQGYTEAFF
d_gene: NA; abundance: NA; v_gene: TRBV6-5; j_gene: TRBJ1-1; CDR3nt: TGTGCCAGCAGTTACGGGGGGCTACGGGACACTGAAGCTTTCTTT; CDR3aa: CASSYGGLRDTEAFF
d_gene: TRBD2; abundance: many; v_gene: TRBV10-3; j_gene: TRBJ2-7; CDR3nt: TGTGCCATCAGGGAAGAGGGACTAGCTGGGTACGAGCAGTACTTC; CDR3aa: CAIREEGLAGYEQYF
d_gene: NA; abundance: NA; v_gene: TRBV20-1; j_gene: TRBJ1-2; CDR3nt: TGCAGTGCTAGAGACGTACAAACAGGGTATGGCTATGGCTACACCTTC; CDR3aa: CSARDVQTGYGYGYTF
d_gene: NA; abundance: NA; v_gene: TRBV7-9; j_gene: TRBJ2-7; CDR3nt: TGTGCCAGCAGTACCTTTCACCTGGATTACGAGCAGTACTTC; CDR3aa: CASSTFHLDYEQYF
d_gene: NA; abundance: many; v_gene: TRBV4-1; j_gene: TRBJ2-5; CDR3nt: TGCGCCAGCAGCCAATCTAGTCAAGAGACCCAGTACTTC; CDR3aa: CASSQSSQETQYF
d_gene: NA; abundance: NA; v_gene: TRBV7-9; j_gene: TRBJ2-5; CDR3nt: TGTGCCAGCCAACCGGGAGAGTCAGAGACCCAGTACTTC; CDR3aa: CASQPGESETQYF
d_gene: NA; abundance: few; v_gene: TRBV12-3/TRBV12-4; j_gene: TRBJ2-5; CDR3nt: TGTGCCAGCAGTTTGCAGTCACTGCATCGGATGGAGACCCAGTACTTC; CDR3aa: CASSLQSLHRMETQYF
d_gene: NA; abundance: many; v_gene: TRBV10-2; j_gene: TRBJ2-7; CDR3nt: TGCGCCAGCAGACTAACGGGGACGGCCTACGAGCAGTACTTC; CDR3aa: CASRLTGTAYEQYF
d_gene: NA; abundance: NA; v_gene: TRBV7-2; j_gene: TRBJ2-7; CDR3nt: TGTGCCAGCAGCCAGCTAACGGGGAACGGCTACGAGCAGTACTTC; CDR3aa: CASSQLTGNGYEQYF
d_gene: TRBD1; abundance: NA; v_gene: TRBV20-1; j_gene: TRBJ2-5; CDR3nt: TGCAGTGCTAGCGGGACAGGGGGCACAGAGGCCCAGTACTTC; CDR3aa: CSASGTGGTEAQYF
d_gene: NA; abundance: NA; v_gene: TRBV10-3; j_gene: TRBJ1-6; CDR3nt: TGTGCCATCAGTGAGTCGGGGGGCAATTCACCCCTCCACTTT; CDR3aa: CAISESGGNSPLHF
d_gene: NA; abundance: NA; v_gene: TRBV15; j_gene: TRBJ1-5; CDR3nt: TGTGCCACCAGCAGTGGGGCAAGTAGGGCTCGCAATCAGCCCCAGCATTTT; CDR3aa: CATSSGASRARNQPQHF
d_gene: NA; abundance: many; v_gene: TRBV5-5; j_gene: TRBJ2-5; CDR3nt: TGTGCCAGCAGCCCTCTTGGGATGGGCCAAGAGACCCAGTACTTC; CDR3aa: CASSPLGMGQETQYF
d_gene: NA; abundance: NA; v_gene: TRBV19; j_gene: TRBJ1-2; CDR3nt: TGTGCCAGTAGTATCCGGGACCTTGAGGCGGGCTACACCTTC; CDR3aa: CASSIRDLEAGYTF
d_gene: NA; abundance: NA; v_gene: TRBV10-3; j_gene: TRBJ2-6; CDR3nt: TGTGCCATCAGGCCAGATACAGGGACCGGGGCCAACGTCCTGACTTTC; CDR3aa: CAIRPDTGTGANVLTF
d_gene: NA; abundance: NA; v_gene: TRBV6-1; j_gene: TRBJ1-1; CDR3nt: TGTGCCAGCAGTTACCCGACGACAGTTTTCGACACTGAAGCTTTCTTT; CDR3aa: CASSYPTTVFDTEAFF
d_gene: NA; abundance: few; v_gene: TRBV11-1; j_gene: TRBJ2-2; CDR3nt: TGTGCCGGCAGGGGGAACACCGGGGAGCTGTTTTTT; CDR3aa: CAGRGNTGELFF
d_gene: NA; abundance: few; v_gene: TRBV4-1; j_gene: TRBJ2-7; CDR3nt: TGCGCCAGCAGTTCCTCTTTGGCGGTCTCCTACGAGCAGTACTTC; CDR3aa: CASSSSLAVSYEQYF
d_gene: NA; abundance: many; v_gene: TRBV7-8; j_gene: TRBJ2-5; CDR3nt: TGTGCCAGCAGCCCAAGGTTAAAGTTAGCGGACACCTTACAAGAGACCCAGTACTTC; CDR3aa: CASSPRLKLADTLQETQYF
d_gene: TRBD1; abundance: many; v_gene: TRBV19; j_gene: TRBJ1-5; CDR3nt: TGTGCCAGTAGTGTACTTCCGGGACAGGGGGCTATCGATCAGCCCCAGCATTTT; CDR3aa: CASSVLPGQGAIDQPQHF
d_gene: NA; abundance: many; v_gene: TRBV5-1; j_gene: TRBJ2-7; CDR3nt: TGCGCCAGCAGCTTGGTTGTGGGCCCCTACGAGCAGTACTTC; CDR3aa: CASSLVVGPYEQYF
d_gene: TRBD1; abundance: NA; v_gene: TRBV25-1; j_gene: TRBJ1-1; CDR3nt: TGTGCCAGCCAGTTCGGGACAGGGGGCGGGGGCACTGAAGCTTTCTTT; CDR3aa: CASQFGTGGGGTEAFF
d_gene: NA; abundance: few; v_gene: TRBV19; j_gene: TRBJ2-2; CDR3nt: TGTGCCAGCGGACCAGGACGTCCGAACACCGGGGAGCTGTTTTTT; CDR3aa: CASGPGRPNTGELFF
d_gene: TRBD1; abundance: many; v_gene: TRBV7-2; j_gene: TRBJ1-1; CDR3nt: TGTGCCAGCAGCTTAAGACAGGGGAACACTGAAGCTTTCTTT; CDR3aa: CASSLRQGNTEAFF
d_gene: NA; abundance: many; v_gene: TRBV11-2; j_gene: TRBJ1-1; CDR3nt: TGTGCCAGCAGCTTGAACGGGGGAGAAGGTGAAGCTTTCTTT; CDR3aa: CASSLNGGEGEAFF
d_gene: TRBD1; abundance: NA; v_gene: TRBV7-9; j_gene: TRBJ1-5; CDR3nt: TGTGCCAGCAGCCACCAGACAGGGCAGCCCCAGCATTTT; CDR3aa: CASSHQTGQPQHF
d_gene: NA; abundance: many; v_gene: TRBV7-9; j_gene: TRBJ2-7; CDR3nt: TGTGCCAGCACCCGGGGGACGGACGAGCAGTACTTC; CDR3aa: CASTRGTDEQYF
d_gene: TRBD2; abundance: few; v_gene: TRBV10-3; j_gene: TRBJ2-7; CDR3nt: TGTGCCATCAGTCCCCCCCTAGGTACTAGCGGGGGCCTTAGGGGGCAGTACTTC; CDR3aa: CAISPPLGTSGGLRGQYF
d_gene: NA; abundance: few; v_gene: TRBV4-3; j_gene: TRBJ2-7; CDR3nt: TGCGCCAGCACGGGGGCCTTTGACTACCCAAGTTCCTACGAGCAGTACTTC; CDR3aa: CASTGAFDYPSSYEQYF
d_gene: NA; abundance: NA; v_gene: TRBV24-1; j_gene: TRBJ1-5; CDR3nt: TGTGCCACCAGTGGAGGGGACCATCAGCCCCAGCATTTT; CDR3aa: CATSGGDHQPQHF
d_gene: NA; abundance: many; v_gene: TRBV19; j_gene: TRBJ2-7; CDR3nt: TGTGCCAGTAGTATAGGGGACGACGAGCAGTACTTC; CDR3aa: CASSIGDDEQYF
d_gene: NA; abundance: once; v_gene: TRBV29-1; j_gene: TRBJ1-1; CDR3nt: TGCAGCGTCACTAGCGGGGGGGACACTGAAGCTTTCTTT; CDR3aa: CSVTSGGDTEAFF
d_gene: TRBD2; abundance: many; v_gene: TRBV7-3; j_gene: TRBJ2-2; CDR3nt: TGTGCCAGCCGGGAGGGAGCAGCCGGGGAGCTGTTTTTT; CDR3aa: CASREGAAGELFF
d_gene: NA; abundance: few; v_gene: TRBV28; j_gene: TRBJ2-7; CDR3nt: TGTGCCAGCAGTCTCGGGTCCCCTTCGGGGCAGTACTTC; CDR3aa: CASSLGSPSGQYF
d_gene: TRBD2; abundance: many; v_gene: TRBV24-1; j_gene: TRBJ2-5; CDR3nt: TGTGCCACCGGTCTACTAGCGGGAGGCCAAGAGACCCAGTACTTC; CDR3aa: CATGLLAGGQETQYF
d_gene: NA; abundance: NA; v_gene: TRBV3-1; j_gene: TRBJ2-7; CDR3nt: TGTGCCAGCAGCCAAGATAGCCCCTACGAGCAGTACTTC; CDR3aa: CASSQDSPYEQYF
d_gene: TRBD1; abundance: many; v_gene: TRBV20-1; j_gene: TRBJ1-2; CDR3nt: TGCAGTGCTTCCAATCCTGACAGGGGAGTATTCTATGGCTACACCTTC; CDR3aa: CSASNPDRGVFYGYTF
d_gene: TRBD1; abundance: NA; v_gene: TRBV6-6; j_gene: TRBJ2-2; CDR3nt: TGTGCCAGCAGACAGGGGATCTCAACCGGGGAGCTGTTTTTT; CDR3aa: CASRQGISTGELFF
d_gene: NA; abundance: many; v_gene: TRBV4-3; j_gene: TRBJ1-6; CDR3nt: TGCGCCAGCAGCACCCGGAAGACAATCAGCTCACCCCTCCACTTT; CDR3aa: CASSTRKTISSPLHF
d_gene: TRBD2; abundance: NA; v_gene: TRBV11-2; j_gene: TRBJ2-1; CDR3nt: TGTGCCAGCGGGAGGGGTAATGAGCAGTTCTTC; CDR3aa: CASGRGNEQFF